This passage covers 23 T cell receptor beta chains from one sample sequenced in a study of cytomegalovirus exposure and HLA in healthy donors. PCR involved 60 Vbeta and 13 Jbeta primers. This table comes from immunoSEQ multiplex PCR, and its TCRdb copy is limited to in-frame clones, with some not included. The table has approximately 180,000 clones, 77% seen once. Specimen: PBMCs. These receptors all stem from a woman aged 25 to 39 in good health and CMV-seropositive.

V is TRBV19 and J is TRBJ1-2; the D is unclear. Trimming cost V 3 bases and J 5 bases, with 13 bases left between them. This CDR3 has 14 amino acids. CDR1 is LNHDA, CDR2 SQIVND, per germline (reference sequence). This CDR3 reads CASSIGGPQYGYTF. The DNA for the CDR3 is TGTGCCAGTAGTATTGGAGGGCCCCAGTATGGCTACACCTTC.

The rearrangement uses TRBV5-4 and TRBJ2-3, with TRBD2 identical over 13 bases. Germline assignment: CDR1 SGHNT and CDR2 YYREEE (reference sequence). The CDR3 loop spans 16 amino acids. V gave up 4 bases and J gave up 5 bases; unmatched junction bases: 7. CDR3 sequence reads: CASSIGLAGAIDTQYF. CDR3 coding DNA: TGTGCCAGCAGCATAGGACTAGCGGGAGCGATAGATACGCAGTATTTT.

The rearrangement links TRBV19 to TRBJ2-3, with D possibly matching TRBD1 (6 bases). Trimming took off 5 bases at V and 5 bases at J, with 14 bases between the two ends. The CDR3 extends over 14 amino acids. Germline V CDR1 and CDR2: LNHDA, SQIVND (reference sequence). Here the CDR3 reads CASSQGSGIDTQYF. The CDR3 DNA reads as TGTGCCAGTAGTCAGGGGTCGGGAATAGATACGCAGTATTTT.

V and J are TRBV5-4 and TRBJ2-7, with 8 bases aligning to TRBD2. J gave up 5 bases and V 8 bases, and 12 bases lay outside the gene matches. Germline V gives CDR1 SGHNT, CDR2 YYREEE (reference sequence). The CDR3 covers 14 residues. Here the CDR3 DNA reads TGTGCCAGTCTGCGGGCCGGGGGGGTGGACGAGCAGTACTTC. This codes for CASLRAGGVDEQYF.

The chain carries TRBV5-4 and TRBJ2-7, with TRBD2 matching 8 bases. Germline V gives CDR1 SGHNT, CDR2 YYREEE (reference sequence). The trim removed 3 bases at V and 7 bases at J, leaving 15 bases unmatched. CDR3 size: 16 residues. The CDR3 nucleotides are TGTGCCAGCAGCTCAGGCAGGGGCCGACTAGCGAGTGAGCAGTACTTC. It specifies CASSSGRGRLASEQYF.

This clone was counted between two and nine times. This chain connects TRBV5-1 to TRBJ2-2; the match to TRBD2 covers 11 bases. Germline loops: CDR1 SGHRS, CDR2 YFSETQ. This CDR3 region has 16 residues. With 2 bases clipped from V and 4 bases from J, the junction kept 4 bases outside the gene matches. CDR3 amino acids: CASSLWGTSGTGELFF. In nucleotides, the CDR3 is TGCGCCAGCAGCTTATGGGGGACTAGCGGCACCGGGGAGCTGTTTTTT.

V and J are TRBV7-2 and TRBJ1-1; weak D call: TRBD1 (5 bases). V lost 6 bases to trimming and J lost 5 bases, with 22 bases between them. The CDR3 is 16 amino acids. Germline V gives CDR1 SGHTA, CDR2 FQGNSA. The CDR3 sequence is CASRGQRGRLITEAFF. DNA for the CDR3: TGTGCCAGCAGAGGGCAACGGGGGAGGTTAATTACTGAAGCTTTCTTT.

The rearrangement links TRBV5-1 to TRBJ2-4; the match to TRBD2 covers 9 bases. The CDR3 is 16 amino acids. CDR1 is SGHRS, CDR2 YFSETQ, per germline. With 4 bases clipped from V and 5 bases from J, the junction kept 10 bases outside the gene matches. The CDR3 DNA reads TGCGCCAGCAGCGGGGGGGCGGGAGGGCCCCAAAACATTCAGTACTTC. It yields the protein CASSGGAGGPQNIQYF.

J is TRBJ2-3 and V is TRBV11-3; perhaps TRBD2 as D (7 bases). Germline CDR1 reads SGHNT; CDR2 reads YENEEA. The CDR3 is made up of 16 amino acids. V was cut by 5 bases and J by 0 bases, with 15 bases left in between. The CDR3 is CASSDGGRGSTDTQYF. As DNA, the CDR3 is TGTGCCAGCAGCGACGGGGGGCGGGGGAGCACAGATACGCAGTATTTT.

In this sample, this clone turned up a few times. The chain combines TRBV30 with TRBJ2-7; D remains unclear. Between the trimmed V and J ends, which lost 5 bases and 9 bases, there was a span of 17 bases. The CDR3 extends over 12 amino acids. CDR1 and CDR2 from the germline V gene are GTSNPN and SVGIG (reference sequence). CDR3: CAWSRDPWAQYF. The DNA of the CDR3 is TGTGCCTGGTCCCGAGACCCCTGGGCGCAGTACTTC.

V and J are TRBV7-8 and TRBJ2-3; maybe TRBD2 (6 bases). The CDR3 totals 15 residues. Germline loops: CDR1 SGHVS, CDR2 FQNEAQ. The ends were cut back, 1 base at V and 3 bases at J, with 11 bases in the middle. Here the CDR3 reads CASSLGSGGTDTQYF. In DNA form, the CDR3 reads TGTGCCAGCAGCTTAGGTTCTGGGGGGACAGATACGCAGTATTTT.

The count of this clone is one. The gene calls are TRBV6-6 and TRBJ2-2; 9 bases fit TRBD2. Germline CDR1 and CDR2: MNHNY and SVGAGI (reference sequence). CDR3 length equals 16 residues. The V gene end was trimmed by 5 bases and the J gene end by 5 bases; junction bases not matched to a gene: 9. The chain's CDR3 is CASSLSGRSRTGELFF. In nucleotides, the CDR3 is TGTGCCAGCAGTCTTAGCGGGAGATCTAGGACCGGGGAGCTGTTTTTT.

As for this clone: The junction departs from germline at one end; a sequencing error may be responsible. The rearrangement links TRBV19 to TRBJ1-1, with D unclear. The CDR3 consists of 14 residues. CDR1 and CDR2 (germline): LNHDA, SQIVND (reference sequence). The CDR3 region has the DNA TGTGCCAGTAGGATAGGGCGGAGGAACACTGAAGCTTTCTTT. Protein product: CASRIGRRNTEAFF.

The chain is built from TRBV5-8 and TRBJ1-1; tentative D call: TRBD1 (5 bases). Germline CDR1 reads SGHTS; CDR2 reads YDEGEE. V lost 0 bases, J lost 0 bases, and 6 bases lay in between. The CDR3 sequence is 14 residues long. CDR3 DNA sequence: TGTGCCAGCAGCTTGGGCAGGGTGAACACTGAAGCTTTCTTT. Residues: CASSLGRVNTEAFF.

The CDR3: CASSPGQGQNTIYF. The CDR3 DNA reads TGCGCCAGCAGCCCAGGACAGGGCCAAAACACCATATATTTT. V gene TRBV5-1 combines with J gene TRBJ1-3, with TRBD1 identical over 8 bases. CDR1 and CDR2 (germline): SGHRS, YFSETQ. J was trimmed by 6 bases and V by 4 bases; bases with no gene match: 6. This CDR3 spans 14 amino acids.

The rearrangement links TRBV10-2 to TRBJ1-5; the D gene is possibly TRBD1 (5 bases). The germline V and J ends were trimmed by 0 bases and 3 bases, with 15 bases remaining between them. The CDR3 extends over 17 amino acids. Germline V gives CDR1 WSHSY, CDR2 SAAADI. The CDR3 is CASSESPGRDINQPQHF. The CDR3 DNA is TGCGCCAGCAGTGAGTCGCCCGGCAGGGATATCAATCAGCCCCAGCATTTT.

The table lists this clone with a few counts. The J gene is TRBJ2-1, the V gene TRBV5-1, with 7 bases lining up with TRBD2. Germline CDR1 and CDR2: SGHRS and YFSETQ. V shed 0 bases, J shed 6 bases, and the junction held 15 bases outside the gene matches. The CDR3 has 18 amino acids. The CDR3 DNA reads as TGCGCCAGCAGCTTGGATTCTAGCGGCTTTAGGCCTATCAATGAGCAGTTCTTC. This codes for CASSLDSSGFRPINEQFF. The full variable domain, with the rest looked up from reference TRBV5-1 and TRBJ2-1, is KAGVTQTPRYLIKTRGQQVTLSCSPISGHRSVSWYQQTPGQGLQFLFEYFSETQRNKGNFPGRFSGRQFSNSRSEMNVSTLELGDSALYLCASSLDSSGFRPINEQFFGPGTRLTVL.

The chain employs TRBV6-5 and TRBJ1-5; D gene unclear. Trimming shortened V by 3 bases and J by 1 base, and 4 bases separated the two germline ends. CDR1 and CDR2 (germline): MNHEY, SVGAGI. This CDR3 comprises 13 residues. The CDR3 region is CASSYRSNQPQHF. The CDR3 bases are TGTGCCAGCAGTTATCGGAGCAATCAGCCCCAGCATTTT.

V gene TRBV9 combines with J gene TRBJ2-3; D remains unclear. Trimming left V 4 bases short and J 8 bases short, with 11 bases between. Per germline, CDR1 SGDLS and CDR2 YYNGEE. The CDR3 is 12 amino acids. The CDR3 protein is CASSPTTATQYF. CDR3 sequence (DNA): TGTGCCAGCAGCCCCACGACTGCTACGCAGTATTTT.

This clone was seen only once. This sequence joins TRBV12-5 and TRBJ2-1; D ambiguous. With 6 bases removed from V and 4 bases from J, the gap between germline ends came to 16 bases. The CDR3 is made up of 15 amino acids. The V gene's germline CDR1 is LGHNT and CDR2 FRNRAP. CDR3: CASGSERQNYNEQFF. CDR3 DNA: TGTGCTAGTGGCTCAGAGAGGCAGAATTACAATGAGCAGTTCTTC.

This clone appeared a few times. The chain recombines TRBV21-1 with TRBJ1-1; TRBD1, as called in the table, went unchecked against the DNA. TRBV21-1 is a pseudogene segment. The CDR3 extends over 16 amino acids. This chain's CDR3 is CASSNPRQVSCTEAFF. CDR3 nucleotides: TGTGCCAGCAGCAACCCAAGACAGGTTTCGTGCACTGAAGCTTTCTTT.

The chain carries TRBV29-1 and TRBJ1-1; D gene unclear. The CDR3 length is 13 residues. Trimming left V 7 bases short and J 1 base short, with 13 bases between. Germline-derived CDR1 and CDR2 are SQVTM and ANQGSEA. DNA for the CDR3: TGCAGCGCTGTTCTTGGCCAGAACACTGAAGCTTTCTTT. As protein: CSAVLGQNTEAFF.

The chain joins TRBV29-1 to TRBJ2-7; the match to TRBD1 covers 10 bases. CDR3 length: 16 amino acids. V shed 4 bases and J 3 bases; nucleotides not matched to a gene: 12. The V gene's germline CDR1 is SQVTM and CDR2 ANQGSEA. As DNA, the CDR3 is TGCAGCGTTGGAGGGACAGGGGAAATTAGGGTCTACGAGCAGTACTTC. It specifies CSVGGTGEIRVYEQYF.